This T cell receptor (beta chain) appears in the sequencing data of a study of T cell repertoires in cytomegalovirus infection. Study results and limitations: CMV-specific HLA-C-restricted TCR beta clonotypes dominated the ex vivo response.

CDR3 length: 13 residues. The V end lost 4 bases, the J end lost 3 bases, and 9 bases lay between the germline ends. Germline CDR1 and CDR2: LNHDA and SQIVND (reference sequence). As to this clonotype: Its target is not known.

From the reads, TCRdb called clonotypes with MiXCR, one entry per CDR3 protein. The sample contains 450,000 to 600,000 distinct CDR3 sequences, about two fifths of which appear only once. The receptor was derived from a human donor in good health (CMV status not recorded). Some clones in this sample may be carry-over from other donors' samples. This chain joins TRBV19 and TRBJ1-2, with D possibly matching TRBD1 (5 bases). The material was cultured PBMCs, obtained from culture after CMV antigen stimulation. The DNA for the CDR3 is TGTGCCAGTAGTACCGGGACGTACTATGGCTACACCTTC. Its translation: CASSTGTYYGYTF.